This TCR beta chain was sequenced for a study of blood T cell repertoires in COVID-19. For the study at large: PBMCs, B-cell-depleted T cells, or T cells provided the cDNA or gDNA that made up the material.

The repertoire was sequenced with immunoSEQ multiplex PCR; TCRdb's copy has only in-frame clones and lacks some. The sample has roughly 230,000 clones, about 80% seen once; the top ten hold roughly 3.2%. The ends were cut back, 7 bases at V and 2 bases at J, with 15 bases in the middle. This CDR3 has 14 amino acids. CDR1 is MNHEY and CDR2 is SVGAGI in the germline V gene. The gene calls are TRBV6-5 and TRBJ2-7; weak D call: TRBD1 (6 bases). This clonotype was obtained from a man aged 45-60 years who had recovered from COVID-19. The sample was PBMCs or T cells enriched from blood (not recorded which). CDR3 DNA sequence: TGTGCCAGCAATCGTCCCAGGGGAACCTACGAGCAGTACTTC. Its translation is CASNRPRGTYEQYF.